The clone carrying this T cell receptor beta chain was seen repeatedly, ten times or more. Its target is not known. The data were taken from a study of immune heterogeneity within non-small cell lung tumors. TCR beta CDR3 regions came from multiplex PCR with 32 forward V and 13 reverse J primers. MiXCR was run by TCRdb on the multiplex PCR reads, yielding one entry per CDR3 protein. The repertoire includes some 11,000 distinct CDR3 sequences, less than 30% of them detected once, and around 8.1% sits in the top ten. Overall study findings and caveats: Each patient's tumor sites shared recurring identical dominant CDR3 beta clonotypes, and individual sites also carried their own high-frequency clones. Higher local tumor mutational burden went with moderately higher local T-cell clonality, R 0.3 to 0.4.

Template material comprised bulk tumor genomic DNA at 600 ng per sample. During surgery, several far-apart biopsies were obtained from every primary tumor. The cohort was untreated, with newly diagnosed non-small cell lung cancer undergoing curative surgery. Material for sequencing was lung tumor tissue. This TCR came from a woman aged 55-75 years with non-small cell lung cancer.

The CDR3 region is CASSLDLGDRANEQYF. Written as DNA, the CDR3 is TGTGCCAGCAGCTTAGATCTCGGGGACAGGGCGAACGAGCAGTACTTC. The chain uses TRBV11-3 and TRBJ2-7, with TRBD1 matching 9 bases. CDR1 is SGHNT and CDR2 is YENEEA in the germline V gene. V was pared by 0 bases and J by 5 bases, with 8 bases of the junction left unmatched. The CDR3 is 16 residues long. The full variable domain, its missing parts supplied by reference TRBV11-3 and TRBJ2-7, is EAGVVQSPRYKIIEKKQPVAFWCNPISGHNTLYWYLQNLGQGPELLIRYENEEAVDDSQLPKDRFSAERLKGVDSTLKIQPAELGDSAVYLCASSLDLGDRANEQYFGPGTRLTVT.